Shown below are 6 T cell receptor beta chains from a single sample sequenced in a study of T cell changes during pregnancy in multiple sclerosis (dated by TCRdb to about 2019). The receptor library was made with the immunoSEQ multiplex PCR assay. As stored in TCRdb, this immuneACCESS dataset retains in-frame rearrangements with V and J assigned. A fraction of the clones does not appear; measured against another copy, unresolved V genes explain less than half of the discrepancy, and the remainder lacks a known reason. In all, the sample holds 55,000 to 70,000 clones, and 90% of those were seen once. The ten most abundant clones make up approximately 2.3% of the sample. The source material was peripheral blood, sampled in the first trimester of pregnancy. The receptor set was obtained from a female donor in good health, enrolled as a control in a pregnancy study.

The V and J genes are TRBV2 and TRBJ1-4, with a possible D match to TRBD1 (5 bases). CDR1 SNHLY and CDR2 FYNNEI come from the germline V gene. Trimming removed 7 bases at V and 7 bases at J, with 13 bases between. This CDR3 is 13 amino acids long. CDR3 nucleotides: TGTGCCAGCATTTCCGGCAGGGTTGAAAAACTGTTTTTT. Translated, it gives CASISGRVEKLFF.

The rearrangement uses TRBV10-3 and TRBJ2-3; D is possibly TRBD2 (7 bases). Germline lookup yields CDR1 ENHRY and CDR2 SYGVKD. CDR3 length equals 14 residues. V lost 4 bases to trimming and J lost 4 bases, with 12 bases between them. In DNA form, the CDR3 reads TGTGCCATCAGTGGGAGGGGGGGCTCAGATACGCAGTATTTT. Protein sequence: CAISGRGGSDTQYF.

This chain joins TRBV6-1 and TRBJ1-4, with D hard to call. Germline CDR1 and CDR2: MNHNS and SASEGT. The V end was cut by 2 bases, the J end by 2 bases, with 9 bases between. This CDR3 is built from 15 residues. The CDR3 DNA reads TGTGCCAGCAGTGAACTCGGGAGGACTAATGAAAAACTGTTTTTT. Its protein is CASSELGRTNEKLFF.

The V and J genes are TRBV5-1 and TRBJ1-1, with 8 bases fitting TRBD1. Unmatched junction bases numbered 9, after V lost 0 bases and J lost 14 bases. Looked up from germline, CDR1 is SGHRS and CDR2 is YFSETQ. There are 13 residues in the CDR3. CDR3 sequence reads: CASSLAPGQGAFF. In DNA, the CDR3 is TGCGCCAGCAGCTTGGCCCCGGGGCAGGGGGCGTTCTTT.

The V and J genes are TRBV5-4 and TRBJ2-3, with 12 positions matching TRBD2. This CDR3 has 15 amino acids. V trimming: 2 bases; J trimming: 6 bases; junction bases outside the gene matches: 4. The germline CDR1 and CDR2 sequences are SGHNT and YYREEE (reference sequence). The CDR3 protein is CASSLGLAGLDTQYF. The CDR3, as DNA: TGTGCCAGCAGCTTAGGACTAGCGGGACTGGATACGCAGTATTTT.

CDR3 amino acids: CASRSGFTYNEQFF. CDR3 nucleotide sequence: TGTGCCAGCAGAAGCGGGTTCACCTACAATGAGCAGTTCTTC. The V and J genes are TRBV7-2 and TRBJ2-1, with a possible D match to TRBD2 (6 bases). Trimming removed 6 bases at V and 2 bases at J, with 11 bases between. Germline-derived CDR1 and CDR2 are SGHTA and FQGNSA. This CDR3 region has 14 residues.